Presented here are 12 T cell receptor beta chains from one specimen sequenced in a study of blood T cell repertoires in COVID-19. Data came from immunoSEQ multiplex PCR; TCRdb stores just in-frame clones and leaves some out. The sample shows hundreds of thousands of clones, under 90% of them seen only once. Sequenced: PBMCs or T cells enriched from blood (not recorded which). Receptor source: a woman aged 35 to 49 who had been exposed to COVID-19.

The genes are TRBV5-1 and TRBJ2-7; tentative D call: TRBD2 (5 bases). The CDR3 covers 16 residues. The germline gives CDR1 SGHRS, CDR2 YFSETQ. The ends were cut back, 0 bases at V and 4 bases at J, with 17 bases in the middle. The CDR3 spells CASSLEIGSVPYEQYF. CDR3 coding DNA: TGCGCCAGCAGCTTGGAAATAGGGAGTGTTCCGTACGAGCAGTACTTC.

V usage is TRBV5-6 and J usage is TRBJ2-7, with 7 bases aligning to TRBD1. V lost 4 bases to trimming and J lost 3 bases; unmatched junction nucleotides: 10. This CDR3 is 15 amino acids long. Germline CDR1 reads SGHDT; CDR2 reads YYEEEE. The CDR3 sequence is CASSNWGTAIYEQYF. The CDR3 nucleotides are TGTGCCAGCAGCAATTGGGGGACAGCAATCTACGAGCAGTACTTC. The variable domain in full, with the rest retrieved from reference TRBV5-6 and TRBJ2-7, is DAGVTQSPTHLIKTRGQQVTLRCSPKSGHDTVSWYQQALGQGPQFIFQYYEEEERQRGNFPDRFSGHQFPNYSSELNVNALLLGDSALYLCASSNWGTAIYEQYFGPGTRLTVT.

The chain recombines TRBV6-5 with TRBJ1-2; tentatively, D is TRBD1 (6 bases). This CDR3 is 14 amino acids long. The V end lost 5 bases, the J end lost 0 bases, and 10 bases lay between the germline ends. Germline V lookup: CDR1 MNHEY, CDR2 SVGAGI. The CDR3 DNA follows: TGTGCCAGCAGTCACCGGGACACTAACTATGGCTACACCTTC. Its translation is CASSHRDTNYGYTF.

CDR3 loop: CASSLPRGVRTEAFF. The CDR3 DNA reads TGTGCCAGCAGCTTACCCAGGGGGGTTCGCACTGAAGCTTTCTTT. The chain has TRBV7-9 and TRBJ1-1; 7 bases line up with TRBD1. CDR1 is SEHNR, CDR2 FQNEAQ, per germline (reference sequence). Losses at the gene ends were 2 bases for V and 4 bases for J; bases not matched to a gene: 7. The CDR3 is 15 amino acids.

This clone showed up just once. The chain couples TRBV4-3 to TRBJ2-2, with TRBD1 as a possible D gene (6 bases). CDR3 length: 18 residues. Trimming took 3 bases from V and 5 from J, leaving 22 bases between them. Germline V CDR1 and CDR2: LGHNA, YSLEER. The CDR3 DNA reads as TGCGCCAGCAGCCAGGACGCCCTTAGCCAGGGGAAGACCGGGGAGCTGTTTTTT. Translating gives CASSQDALSQGKTGELFF.

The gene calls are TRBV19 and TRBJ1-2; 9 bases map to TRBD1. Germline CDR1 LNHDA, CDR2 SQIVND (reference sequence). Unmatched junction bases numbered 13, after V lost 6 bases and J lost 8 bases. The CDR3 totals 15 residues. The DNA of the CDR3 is TGTGCCAGTAGCAACCCCGGGACAGGGTTTTTCGGCTACACCTTC. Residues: CASSNPGTGFFGYTF.

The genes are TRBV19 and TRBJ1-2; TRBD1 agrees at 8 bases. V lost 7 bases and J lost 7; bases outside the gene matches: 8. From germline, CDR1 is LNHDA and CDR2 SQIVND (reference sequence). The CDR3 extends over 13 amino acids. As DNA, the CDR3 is TGTGCCAGTACCGAAGACAGGGGAGGTGGCTACACCTTC. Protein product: CASTEDRGGGYTF.

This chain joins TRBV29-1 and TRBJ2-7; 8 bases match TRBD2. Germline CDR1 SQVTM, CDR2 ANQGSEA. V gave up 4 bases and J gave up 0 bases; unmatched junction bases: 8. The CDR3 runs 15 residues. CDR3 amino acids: CSVGGLDGGSYEQYF. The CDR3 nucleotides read TGCAGCGTTGGGGGACTAGACGGGGGCTCCTACGAGCAGTACTTC.

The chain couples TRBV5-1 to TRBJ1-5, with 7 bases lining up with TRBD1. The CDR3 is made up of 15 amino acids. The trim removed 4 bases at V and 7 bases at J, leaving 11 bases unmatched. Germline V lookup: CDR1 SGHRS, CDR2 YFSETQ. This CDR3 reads CASSPRGLLGQPQHF. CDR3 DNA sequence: TGCGCCAGCAGCCCTAGGGGGCTGTTAGGACAGCCCCAGCATTTT.

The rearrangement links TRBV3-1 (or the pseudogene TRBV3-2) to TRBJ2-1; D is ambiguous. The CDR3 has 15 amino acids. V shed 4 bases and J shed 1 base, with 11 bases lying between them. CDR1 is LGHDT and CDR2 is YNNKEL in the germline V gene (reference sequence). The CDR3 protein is CASSLSAASYNEQFF. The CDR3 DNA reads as TGTGCCAGCAGCCTCTCGGCGGCGTCCTACAATGAGCAGTTCTTC.

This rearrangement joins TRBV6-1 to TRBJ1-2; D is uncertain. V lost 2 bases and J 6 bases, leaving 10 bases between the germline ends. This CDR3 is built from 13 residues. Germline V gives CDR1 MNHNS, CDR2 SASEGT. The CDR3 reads CASSENKRDGYTF. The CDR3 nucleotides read TGTGCCAGCAGTGAAAACAAGAGGGATGGCTACACCTTC.

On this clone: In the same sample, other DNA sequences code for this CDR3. CDR3 protein: CASSLSRTGYNEQFF. The CDR3 DNA reads TGTGCCAGCAGCTTGTCTCGGACAGGCTACAATGAGCAGTTCTTC. This chain joins TRBV5-4 and TRBJ2-1; TRBD1 aligns across 7 bases. Germline CDR1 SGHNT, CDR2 YYREEE (reference sequence). The CDR3 totals 15 residues. The V segment lost 1 base and the J segment 3 bases; nucleotides outside the gene matches: 4. The full variable domain, with the rest looked up from reference TRBV5-4 and TRBJ2-1, is ETGVTQSPTHLIKTRGQQVTLRCSSQSGHNTVSWYQQALGQGPQFIFQYYREEENGRGNFPPRFSGLQFPNYSSELNVNALELDDSALYLCASSLSRTGYNEQFFGPGTRLTVL.